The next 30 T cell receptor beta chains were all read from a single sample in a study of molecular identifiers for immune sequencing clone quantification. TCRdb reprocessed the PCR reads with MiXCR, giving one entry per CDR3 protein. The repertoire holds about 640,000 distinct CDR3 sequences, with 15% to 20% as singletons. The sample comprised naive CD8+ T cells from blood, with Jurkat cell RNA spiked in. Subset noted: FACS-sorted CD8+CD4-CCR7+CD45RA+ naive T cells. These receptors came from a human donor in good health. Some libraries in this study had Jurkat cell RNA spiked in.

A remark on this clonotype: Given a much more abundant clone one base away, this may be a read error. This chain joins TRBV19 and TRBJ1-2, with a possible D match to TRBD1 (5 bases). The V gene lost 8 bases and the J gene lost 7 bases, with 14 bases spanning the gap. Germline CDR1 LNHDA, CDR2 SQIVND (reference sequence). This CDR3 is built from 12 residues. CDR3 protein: CASPVGRLGYTF. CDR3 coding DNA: TGTGCCAGTCCTGTGGGGCGCCTTGGCTACACCTTC.

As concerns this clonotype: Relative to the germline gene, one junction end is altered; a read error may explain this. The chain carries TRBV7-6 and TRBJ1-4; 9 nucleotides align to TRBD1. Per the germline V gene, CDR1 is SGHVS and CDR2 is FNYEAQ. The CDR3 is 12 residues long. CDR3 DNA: TGTGCCTGCAGGACAGGGGATGAAAAACTGGTTTTT. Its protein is CACRTGDEKLVF.

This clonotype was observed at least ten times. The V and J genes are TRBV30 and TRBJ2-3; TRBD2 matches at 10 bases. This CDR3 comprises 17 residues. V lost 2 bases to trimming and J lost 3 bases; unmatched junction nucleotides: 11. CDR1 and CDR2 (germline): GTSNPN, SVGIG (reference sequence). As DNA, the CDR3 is TGTGCCTGGAGTCTGATTAGCGGGGGGCCCGGGACAGATACGCAGTATTTT. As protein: CAWSLISGGPGTDTQYF. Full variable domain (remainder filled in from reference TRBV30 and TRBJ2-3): SQTIHQWPATLVQPVGSPLSLECTVEGTSNPNLYWYRQAAGRGLQLLFYSVGIGQISSEVPQNLSASRPQDRQFILSSKKLLLSDSGFYLCAWSLISGGPGTDTQYFGPGTRLTVL.

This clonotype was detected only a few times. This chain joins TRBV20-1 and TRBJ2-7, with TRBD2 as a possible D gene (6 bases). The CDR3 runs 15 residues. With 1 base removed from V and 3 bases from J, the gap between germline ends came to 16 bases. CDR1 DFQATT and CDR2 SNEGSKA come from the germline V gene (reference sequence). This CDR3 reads CSARGVREAYYEQYF. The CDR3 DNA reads TGCAGTGCTAGAGGGGTCAGGGAGGCCTACTACGAGCAGTACTTC.

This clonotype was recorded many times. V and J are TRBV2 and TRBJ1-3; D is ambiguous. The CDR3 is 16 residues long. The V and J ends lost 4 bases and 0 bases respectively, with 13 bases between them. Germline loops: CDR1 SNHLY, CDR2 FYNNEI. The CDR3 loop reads CASSGEGTSSGNTIYF. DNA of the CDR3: TGTGCCAGCAGTGGAGAGGGAACTAGCTCTGGAAACACCATATATTTT.

CDR3 bases: TGTGCCAGCAGTTTAGCAGGGGAGCACAATGAGCAGTTCTTC. Amino acid sequence: CASSLAGEHNEQFF. The chain carries TRBV27 and TRBJ2-1; D is perhaps TRBD1 (6 bases). Trimming stripped 2 bases from V and 5 bases from J, with 10 bases between. The CDR3 extends over 14 amino acids. From germline, CDR1 is MNHEY and CDR2 SMNVEV (reference sequence).

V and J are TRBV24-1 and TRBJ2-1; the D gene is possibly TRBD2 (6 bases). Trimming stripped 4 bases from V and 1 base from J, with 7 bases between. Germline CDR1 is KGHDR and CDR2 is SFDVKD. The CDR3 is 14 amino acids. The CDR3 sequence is CATSDGSSYNEQFF. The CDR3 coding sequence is TGTGCCACCAGTGACGGGAGTTCCTACAATGAGCAGTTCTTC.

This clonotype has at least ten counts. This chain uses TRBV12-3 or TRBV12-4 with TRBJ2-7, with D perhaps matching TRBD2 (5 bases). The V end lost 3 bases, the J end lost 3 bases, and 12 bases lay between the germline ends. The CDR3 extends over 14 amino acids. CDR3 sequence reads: CASSFGGDYYEQYF. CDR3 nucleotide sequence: TGTGCCAGCAGTTTTGGCGGCGACTACTACGAGCAGTACTTC.

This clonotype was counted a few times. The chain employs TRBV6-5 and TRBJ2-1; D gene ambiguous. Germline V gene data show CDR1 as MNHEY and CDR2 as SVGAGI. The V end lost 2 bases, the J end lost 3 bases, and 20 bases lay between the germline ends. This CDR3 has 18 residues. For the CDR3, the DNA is TGTGCCAGCAGTTACCCAATTAGTTCAGCGCGGATCTACAATGAGCAGTTCTTC. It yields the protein CASSYPISSARIYNEQFF.

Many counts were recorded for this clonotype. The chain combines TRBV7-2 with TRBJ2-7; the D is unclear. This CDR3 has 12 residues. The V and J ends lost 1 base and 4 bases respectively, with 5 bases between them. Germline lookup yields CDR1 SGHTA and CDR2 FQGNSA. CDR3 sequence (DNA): TGTGCCAGCAGCTTAGTTGTGTACGAGCAGTACTTC. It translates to CASSLVVYEQYF.

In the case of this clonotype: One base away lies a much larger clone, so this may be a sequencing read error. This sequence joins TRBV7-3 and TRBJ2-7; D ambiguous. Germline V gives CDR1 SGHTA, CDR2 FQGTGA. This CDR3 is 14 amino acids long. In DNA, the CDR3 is TGTGCCAGCAGCCCTGACGGATACTCCTACGAGCGGTACTTC. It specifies CASSPDGYSYERYF.

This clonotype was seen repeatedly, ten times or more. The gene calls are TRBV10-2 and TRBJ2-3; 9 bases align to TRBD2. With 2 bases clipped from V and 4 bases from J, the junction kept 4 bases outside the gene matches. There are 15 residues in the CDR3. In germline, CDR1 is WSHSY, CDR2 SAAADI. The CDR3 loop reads CASSETLAGADTQYF. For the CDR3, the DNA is TGCGCCAGCAGTGAGACCTTAGCGGGGGCAGATACGCAGTATTTT.

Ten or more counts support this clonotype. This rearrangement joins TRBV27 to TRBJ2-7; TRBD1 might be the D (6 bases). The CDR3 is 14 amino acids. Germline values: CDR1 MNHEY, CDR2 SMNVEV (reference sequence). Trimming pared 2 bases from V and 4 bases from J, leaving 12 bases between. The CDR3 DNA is TGTGCCAGCAGTTTAAAGGGACATCTTTACGAGCAGTACTTC. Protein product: CASSLKGHLYEQYF.

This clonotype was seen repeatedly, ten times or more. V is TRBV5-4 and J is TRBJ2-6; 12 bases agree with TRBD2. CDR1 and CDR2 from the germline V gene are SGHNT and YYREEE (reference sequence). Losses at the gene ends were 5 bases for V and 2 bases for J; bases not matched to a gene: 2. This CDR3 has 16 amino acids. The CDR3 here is CASRTSGSTGANVLTF. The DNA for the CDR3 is TGTGCCAGCAGGACTAGCGGGAGCACTGGGGCCAACGTCCTGACTTTC.

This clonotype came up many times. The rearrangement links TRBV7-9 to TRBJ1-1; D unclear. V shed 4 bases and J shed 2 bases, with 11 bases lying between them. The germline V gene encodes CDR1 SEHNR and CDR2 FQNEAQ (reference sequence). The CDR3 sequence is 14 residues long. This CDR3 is CASSSPSRNTEAFF. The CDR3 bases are TGTGCCAGCAGCTCTCCCTCGCGAAACACTGAAGCTTTCTTT.

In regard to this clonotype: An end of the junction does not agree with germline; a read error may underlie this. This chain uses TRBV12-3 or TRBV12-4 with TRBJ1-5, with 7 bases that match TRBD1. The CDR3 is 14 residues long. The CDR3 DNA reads TGTGCCAGCAGTTCAACGACAGGGCTTCAGCCCCGGCATTTT. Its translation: CASSSTTGLQPRHF.

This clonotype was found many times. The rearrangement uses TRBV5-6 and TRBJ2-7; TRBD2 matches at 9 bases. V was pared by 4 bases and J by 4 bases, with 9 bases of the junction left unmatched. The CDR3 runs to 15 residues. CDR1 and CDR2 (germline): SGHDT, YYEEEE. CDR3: CASSPPGLAGYEQYF. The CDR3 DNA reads TGTGCCAGCAGCCCCCCGGGTCTAGCGGGATACGAGCAGTACTTC.

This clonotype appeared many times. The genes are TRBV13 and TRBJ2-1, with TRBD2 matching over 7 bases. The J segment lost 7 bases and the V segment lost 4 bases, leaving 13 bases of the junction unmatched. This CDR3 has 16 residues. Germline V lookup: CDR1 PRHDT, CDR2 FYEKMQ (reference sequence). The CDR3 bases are TGTGCCAGCAGCTCCAAAGGGCCGACTAGCAGGAATGAGCAGTTCTTC. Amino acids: CASSSKGPTSRNEQFF.

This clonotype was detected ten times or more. The CDR3 DNA is TGTGCCAGCCCCCCTTGGGGGGGGTATGGCTACACCTTC. The encoded protein is CASPPWGGYGYTF. V usage is TRBV2 and J usage is TRBJ1-2; a possible D gene is TRBD1 (5 bases). Trimming shortened V by 8 bases and J by 5 bases, and 15 bases separated the two germline ends. Germline lookup yields CDR1 SNHLY and CDR2 FYNNEI. This CDR3 comprises 13 residues. The variable domain in full, completed from reference TRBV2 and TRBJ1-2, reads EPEVTQTPSHQVTQMGQEVILRCVPISNHLYFYWYRQILGQKVEFLVSFYNNEISEKSEIFDDQFSVERPDGSNFTLKIRSTKLEDSAMYFCASPPWGGYGYTFGSGTRLTVV.

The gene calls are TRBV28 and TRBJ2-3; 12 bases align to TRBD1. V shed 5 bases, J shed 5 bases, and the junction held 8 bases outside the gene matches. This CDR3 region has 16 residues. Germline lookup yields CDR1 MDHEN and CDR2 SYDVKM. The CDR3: CASSPTGTGGVDTQYF. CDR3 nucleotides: TGTGCCAGCAGTCCTACCGGGACAGGGGGCGTAGATACGCAGTATTTT.

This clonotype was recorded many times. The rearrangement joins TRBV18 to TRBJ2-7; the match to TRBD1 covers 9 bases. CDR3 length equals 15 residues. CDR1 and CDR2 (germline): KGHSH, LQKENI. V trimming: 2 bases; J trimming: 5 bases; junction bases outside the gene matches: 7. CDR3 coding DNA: TGTGCCAGCTCACCAACCGGGACAGGGCCCCACGAGCAGTACTTC. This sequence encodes CASSPTGTGPHEQYF.

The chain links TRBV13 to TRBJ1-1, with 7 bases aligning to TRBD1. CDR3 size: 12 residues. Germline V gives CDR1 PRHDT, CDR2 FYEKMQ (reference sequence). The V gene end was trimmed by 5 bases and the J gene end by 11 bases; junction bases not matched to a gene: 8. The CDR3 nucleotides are TGTGCCAGCAGCCGACAGGGACTGGGGGCTTTCTTT. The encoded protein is CASSRQGLGAFF.

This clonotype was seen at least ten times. The CDR3 sequence is CASSLADRGFTGELFF. As DNA, the CDR3 is TGTGCCAGCAGCTTGGCGGACAGGGGATTCACCGGGGAGCTGTTTTTT. The V gene is TRBV21-1, the J gene TRBJ2-2; the D call TRBD1 from the table was never checked on the DNA. TRBV21-1 is deemed a pseudogene. This CDR3 region has 16 residues.

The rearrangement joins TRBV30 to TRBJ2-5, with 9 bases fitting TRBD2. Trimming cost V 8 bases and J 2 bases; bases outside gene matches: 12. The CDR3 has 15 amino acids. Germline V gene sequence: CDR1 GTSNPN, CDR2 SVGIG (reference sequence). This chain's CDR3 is CAPSPGAGGQETQYF. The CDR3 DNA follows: TGTGCCCCCTCCCCCGGGGCGGGGGGGCAAGAGACCCAGTACTTC.

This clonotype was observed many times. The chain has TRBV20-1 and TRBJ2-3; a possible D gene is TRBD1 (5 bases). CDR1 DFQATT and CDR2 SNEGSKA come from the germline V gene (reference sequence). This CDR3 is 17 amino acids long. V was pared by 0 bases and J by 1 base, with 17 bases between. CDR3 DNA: TGCAGTGCTAGAGATGAGTCGGTAGGGGTTGGCACAGATACGCAGTATTTT. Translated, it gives CSARDESVGVGTDTQYF.

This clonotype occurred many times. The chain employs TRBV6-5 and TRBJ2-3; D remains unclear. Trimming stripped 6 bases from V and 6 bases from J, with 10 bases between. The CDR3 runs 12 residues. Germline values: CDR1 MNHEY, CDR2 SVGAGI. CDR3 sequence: CASSYGVDTQYF. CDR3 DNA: TGTGCCAGCAGCTACGGTGTGGATACGCAGTATTTT.

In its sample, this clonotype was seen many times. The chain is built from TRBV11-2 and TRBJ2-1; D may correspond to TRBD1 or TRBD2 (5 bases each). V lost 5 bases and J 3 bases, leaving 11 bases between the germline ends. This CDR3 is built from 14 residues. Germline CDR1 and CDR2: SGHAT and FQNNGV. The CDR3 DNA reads TGTGCCAGCAGCCAGGGACGGAACTACAATGAGCAGTTCTTC. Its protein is CASSQGRNYNEQFF.

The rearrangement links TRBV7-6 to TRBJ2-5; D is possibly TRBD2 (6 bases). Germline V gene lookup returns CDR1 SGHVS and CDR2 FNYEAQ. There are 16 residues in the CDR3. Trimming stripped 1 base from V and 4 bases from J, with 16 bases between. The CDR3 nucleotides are TGTGCCAGCAGCTTAGAGGCCGGGGGACGGGGAGAGACCCAGTACTTC. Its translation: CASSLEAGGRGETQYF.

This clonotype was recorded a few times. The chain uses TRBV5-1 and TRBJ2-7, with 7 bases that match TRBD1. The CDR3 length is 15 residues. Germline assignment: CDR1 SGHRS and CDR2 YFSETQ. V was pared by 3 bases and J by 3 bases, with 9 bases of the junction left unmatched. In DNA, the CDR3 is TGCGCCAGCAGCTACACGACAGGGTGGGTCTACGAGCAGTACTTC. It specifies CASSYTTGWVYEQYF. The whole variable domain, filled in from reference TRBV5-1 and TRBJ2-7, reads KAGVTQTPRYLIKTRGQQVTLSCSPISGHRSVSWYQQTPGQGLQFLFEYFSETQRNKGNFPGRFSGRQFSNSRSEMNVSTLELGDSALYLCASSYTTGWVYEQYFGPGTRLTVT.

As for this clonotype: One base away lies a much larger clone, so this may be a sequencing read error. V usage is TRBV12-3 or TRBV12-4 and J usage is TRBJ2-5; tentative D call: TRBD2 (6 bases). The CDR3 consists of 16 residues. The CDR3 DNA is TGTGCCAGCAGTTTACTCGCACCCCGCGGGGAGGAGACCCGGTACTTC. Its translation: CASSLLAPRGEETRYF.